The 2 T cell receptor beta chains given below trace back to one sample, sequenced in a study of blood T cells in healthy people across ages. Next came a second PCR, run for 7 to 11 cycles, which used a sample-barcoded 5' primer along with a J-beta primer mix. A single record per CDR3 protein comes from TCRdb applying MiXCR to the 5' RACE reads. The sample has approximately 400,000 distinct CDR3 sequences, 52% seen once; the top ten hold under 65%. Sequencing used blood. All receptors come from a man between 60 and 70 years old in good health.

This clonotype was detected only a few times. This sequence joins TRBV14 and TRBJ1-2; D gene uncertain. This CDR3 is built from 13 residues. The V end lost 4 bases, the J end lost 8 bases, and 14 bases lay between the germline ends. Germline V gene lookup returns CDR1 SGHDN and CDR2 FVKESK. CDR3 bases: TGTGCCAGCAGCCCATACGGAGTTAGCGGCTACACCTTC. Its translation is CASSPYGVSGYTF.

This chain links TRBV6-5 with TRBJ2-1, with D perhaps assigned TRBD1 or TRBD2 (5 bases each). The CDR3 runs to 15 residues. Looked up from germline, CDR1 is MNHEY and CDR2 is SVGAGI. V lost 6 bases to trimming and J lost 0 bases, with 12 bases between them. The chain's CDR3 is CASRLPGSSYNEQFF. The CDR3 DNA reads TGTGCCAGCAGACTTCCAGGGAGCTCCTACAATGAGCAGTTCTTC.